The rows below give T cell receptor beta chains drawn from one sample of a study of blood T cell repertoires in COVID-19. The data were produced by immunoSEQ multiplex PCR, yet TCRdb's version contains in-frame clones alone and is incomplete. This table holds about 200,000 clones, 85% to 90% found once. The specimen sequenced was peripheral blood. These receptors all stem from an older man with acute or convalescent COVID-19. Each CDR3 is given with its conserved first and last residue. The order of the fields is V gene, CDR3 protein.

TRBV19	CASSIPPRTGLNYGYTF
TRBV6-5	CASSYSWGGRSVGYTF
TRBV18	CASSPGQQEDGYTF
TRBV7-8	CASITMTGGARTGELFF
TRBV6-5	CASSYSEDNQPQHF
TRBV10-3	CAISEASGAYEQYF
TRBV12-3/TRBV12-4	CASSALSSLEQYF
TRBV30	CAWSVPRLAGLRNEQFF
TRBV28	CASSAPGLAGDEQYF
TRBV5-1	CASSFSTGNTIYF
TRBV27	CASSSIAGGFLSNEQFF
TRBV30	CAWSYRGEGYTF
TRBV5-1	CASSLVVGNEQFF
TRBV7-8	CASSQGQISYEQYF
TRBV6-6	CASITDNMNTEAFF
TRBV28	CASSKGTSGRKWNTDTQYF
TRBV10-3	CAISEWGDSTDTQYF
TRBV24-1	CATSEPGTGAFF
TRBV7-7	CASSPQGSGSGGETQYF
TRBV10-3	CAISVWGGGAFF
TRBV6-4	CASSDGGVGELFF
TRBV9	CASSVSGGTSQIQETQYF
TRBV12-3/TRBV12-4	CASSFTGGRGYTF
TRBV19	CASSPRTVPYQPQHF
TRBV5-1	CASSWDSRYTDTQYF
TRBV18	CASSPPWVQGTEAFF
TRBV18	CASSSDRYTEAFF
TRBV19	CASGRDRGTGELFF
TRBV6-5	CASSYGPGRATNEQFF
TRBV5-8	CASSFYNQPQHF
TRBV4-2	CASSTGTSGTDNEQFF
TRBV5-5	CASSLLPGQGFNYGYTF
TRBV18	CASSPGVIYEQYF
TRBV2	CASSDWGAGELFF
TRBV9	CASGDREQQTNTIYF
TRBV18	CASSPRHDIPGQGYNEQFF
TRBV5-1	CASSRLAGGSVREQYF
TRBV30	CAWSVGHPLDEKLFF
TRBV10-1	CASSRGRPKEIYF
TRBV19	CASSIMADSNQPQHF
TRBV2	CASSPRTGRDEKLFF
TRBV24-1	CATSDVPGQGFEETQYF
TRBV24-1	CATSGAPPSYEQYF